This entry lists 25 T cell receptor beta chains sequenced from one sample in a study of blood T cell repertoires in COVID-19. Sequenced by immunoSEQ multiplex PCR; TCRdb stores in-frame clones only, minus some. In the table there are about 150,000 clones, about 79% of which are singletons. Sequenced: peripheral blood. The source is a woman aged 45 to 65 in a cohort sampled during active or convalescent COVID-19.

The V call is TRBV7-9, the J call TRBJ1-1; 7 nucleotides match TRBD1. The CDR3 covers 17 residues. J lost 0 bases, V lost 5 bases, and 12 bases had no gene match. Germline loops: CDR1 SEHNR, CDR2 FQNEAQ (reference sequence). CDR3 region: CASSPRGGGQLNTEAFF. The CDR3, as DNA: TGTGCCAGCAGCCCCAGGGGTGGGGGACAGTTGAACACTGAAGCTTTCTTT.

Only a few counts were recorded for this clone. The chain links TRBV4-1 to TRBJ2-6; no reliable D call. This CDR3 comprises 14 residues. The V end was cut by 4 bases, the J end by 0 bases, with 4 bases between. CDR1 is MGHRA and CDR2 is YSYEKL in the germline V gene. The CDR3 sequence: CASSLNSGANVLTF. The CDR3 coding sequence is TGCGCCAGCAGCCTTAACTCTGGGGCCAACGTCCTGACTTTC.

The J gene is TRBJ1-2, the V gene TRBV11-1; a weak D match, TRBD1 (5 bases). V shed 2 bases and J shed 6 bases, with 13 bases lying between them. CDR3 length: 14 residues. Germline V gene data show CDR1 as SGHAT and CDR2 as FQDESV (reference sequence). The CDR3 bases are TGTGCCAGCAGCTTAATTACCGACAGTGATGGCTACACCTTC. Amino acid sequence: CASSLITDSDGYTF.

V and J are TRBV18 and TRBJ2-1, with TRBD2 as a possible D gene (5 bases). CDR3 length: 15 residues. Trimming took off 4 bases at V and 2 bases at J, with 12 bases between the two ends. Germline lookup yields CDR1 KGHSH and CDR2 LQKENI. Here the CDR3 reads CASSLLLDTYNEQFF. The CDR3 nucleotides are TGTGCCAGCTCACTATTACTAGATACCTACAATGAGCAGTTCTTC.

The chain employs TRBV28 and TRBJ1-6, with a possible D match to TRBD1 (6 bases). Between the trimmed V and J ends, which lost 6 bases and 10 bases, there was a span of 16 bases. This CDR3 region has 14 residues. Germline CDR1 reads MDHEN; CDR2 reads SYDVKM. The CDR3 sequence is CASRPEGGGSPLHF. The CDR3 DNA is TGTGCCAGCAGACCCGAGGGGGGAGGGTCACCCCTCCACTTT.

This clone appeared a single time. The V and J genes are TRBV24-1 and TRBJ2-1; 8 bases fit TRBD2. The CDR3 is 13 amino acids. Germline CDR1 KGHDR, CDR2 SFDVKD. Germline trimming cut 10 bases from V and 6 bases from J; bases unmatched to any gene: 7. This CDR3 is CATEAGGSNEQFF. The DNA for the CDR3 is TGTGCCACTGAGGCGGGGGGATCCAATGAGCAGTTCTTC.

DNA for the CDR3: TGTGCCAGCAGCTTAGATTCGGCGGAGCAAGAGACCCAGTACTTC. Translating it yields CASSLDSAEQETQYF. The V call is TRBV11-2, the J call TRBJ2-5; no reliable D call. V dropped 0 bases and J dropped 2 bases, with 10 bases sitting between them. Germline V gene sequence: CDR1 SGHAT, CDR2 FQNNGV. The CDR3 runs to 15 residues.

The chain recombines TRBV7-6 with TRBJ2-3, with 9 bases matching TRBD2. Germline V gene sequence: CDR1 SGHVS, CDR2 FNYEAQ. There are 18 residues in the CDR3. Unmatched junction bases numbered 10, after V lost 0 bases and J lost 3 bases. The CDR3 sequence is CASSLAIPGGGATDTQYF. DNA for the CDR3: TGTGCCAGCAGCTTAGCCATCCCTGGCGGGGGGGCGACAGATACGCAGTATTTT.

This clone is a singleton in its sample. The chain joins TRBV3-1 (or the pseudogene TRBV3-2) to TRBJ2-5; 10 positions match TRBD2. CDR1 and CDR2 (germline): LGHDT, YNNKEL (reference sequence). The CDR3 is made up of 14 amino acids. V lost 3 bases and J lost 3; bases outside the gene matches: 1. CDR3 in amino acids: CASSQGTSEETQYF. Here the CDR3 DNA reads TGTGCCAGCAGCCAGGGGACTAGCGAAGAGACCCAGTACTTC.

V usage is TRBV4-3 and J usage is TRBJ1-3, with a weak D call TRBD1 (6 bases). Germline V gene data show CDR1 as LGHNA and CDR2 as YSLEER. The CDR3 sequence is 17 residues long. V gave up 0 bases and J gave up 1 base, with 13 bases separating them. The CDR3: CASSQDPPGHSGNTIYF. The CDR3 nucleotides are TGCGCCAGCAGCCAAGATCCTCCGGGACATTCTGGAAACACCATATATTTT.

The chain employs TRBV9 and TRBJ2-2; D call uncertain. CDR3 length: 16 amino acids. V lost 0 bases and J lost 0, with 9 bases in between. Per the germline V gene, CDR1 is SGDLS and CDR2 is YYNGEE. The CDR3 bases are TGTGCCAGCAGCGTAGTGAGTAGTGCGAACACCGGGGAGCTGTTTTTT. This translates into CASSVVSSANTGELFF.

This clone was recorded once. The V and J genes are TRBV24-1 and TRBJ2-5; 7 nucleotides match TRBD1. Losses at the gene ends were 9 bases for V and 5 bases for J; bases not matched to a gene: 8. Germline loops: CDR1 KGHDR, CDR2 SFDVKD. CDR3 size: 13 residues. CDR3 in amino acids: CATRDSWFETQYF. The CDR3 bases are TGTGCCACCCGGGACAGTTGGTTCGAGACCCAGTACTTC.

This clone appeared once. The genes are TRBV19 and TRBJ1-3; D unresolved. V dropped 1 base and J dropped 0 bases, with 4 bases sitting between them. This CDR3 spans 14 amino acids. Germline V gene sequence: CDR1 LNHDA, CDR2 SQIVND (reference sequence). The CDR3 spells CASSIAVSGNTIYF. The CDR3, as DNA: TGTGCCAGTAGTATAGCAGTCTCTGGAAACACCATATATTTT.

This clone was observed a few times. The chain joins TRBV7-3 to TRBJ2-1, with 11 nucleotides matching TRBD2. CDR1 is SGHTA and CDR2 is FQGTGA in the germline V gene. The CDR3 runs 16 residues. V trimming: 5 bases; J trimming: 4 bases; junction bases outside the gene matches: 7. The CDR3 DNA follows: TGTGCCAGCAGCCTTTCTAGCGGGGGGACTTACAATGAGCAGTTCTTC. Translating it yields CASSLSSGGTYNEQFF.

The chain employs TRBV5-1 and TRBJ1-1; 10 bases fit TRBD1. Germline CDR1 reads SGHRS; CDR2 reads YFSETQ. The CDR3 runs to 14 residues. The V segment lost 3 bases and the J segment 1 base; nucleotides outside the gene matches: 0. The CDR3 DNA reads TGCGCCAGCAGCTGGACAGGGGGGAACACTGAAGCTTTCTTT. This encodes CASSWTGGNTEAFF.

The V and J genes are TRBV7-3 and TRBJ2-3; 8 bases fit TRBD2. This CDR3 region has 14 residues. Germline values: CDR1 SGHTA, CDR2 FQGTGA. V trimming: 5 bases; J trimming: 6 bases; junction bases outside the gene matches: 7. The CDR3 protein is CASSVGGARDTQYF. The DNA for the CDR3 is TGTGCCAGCAGCGTCGGGGGGGCCCGGGATACGCAGTATTTT.

This chain links TRBV19 with TRBJ1-1; D gene unclear. CDR3 length equals 13 residues. CDR1 and CDR2 from the germline V gene are LNHDA and SQIVND (reference sequence). Trimming took off 7 bases at V and 3 bases at J, with 12 bases between the two ends. The CDR3 loop reads CASITGMYTEAFF. CDR3 nucleotide sequence: TGTGCCAGTATAACGGGGATGTACACTGAAGCTTTCTTT.

This clone occurred once. For the CDR3, the DNA is TGTGCCAGCAGTTGGCCCCCGGGACAGGGGGCGATGATGGGGTCGCCCCTCCACTTT. Translation gives CASSWPPGQGAMMGSPLHF. The chain couples TRBV27 to TRBJ1-6; TRBD1 matches at 12 bases. CDR1 is MNHEY, CDR2 SMNVEV, per germline (reference sequence). V lost 4 bases and J lost 13; bases outside the gene matches: 20. The CDR3 is made up of 19 amino acids.

This clone was recorded once. The rearrangement joins TRBV28 to TRBJ1-6; possibly TRBD1 for D (5 bases). Trimming removed 8 bases at V and 8 bases at J, with 7 bases between. The CDR3 totals 11 residues. Germline V lookup: CDR1 MDHEN, CDR2 SYDVKM. CDR3 nucleotides: TGTGCCAGCGGGGGGGATTCACCCCTCCACTTT. This sequence encodes CASGGDSPLHF.

The rearrangement links TRBV18 to TRBJ2-7; TRBD2 matches at 7 bases. Per germline, CDR1 KGHSH and CDR2 LQKENI. The CDR3 runs to 14 residues. V dropped 0 bases and J dropped 6; count of bases not matched to a gene: 5. The CDR3 DNA sequence: TGTGCCAGCTCACCACCGGGCGGGGGAGGCGAGCAGTACTTC. Its protein product is CASSPPGGGGEQYF. The complete variable domain, with remaining parts taken from reference TRBV18 and TRBJ2-7, reads NAGVMQNPRHLVRRRGQEARLRCSPMKGHSHVYWYRQLPEEGLKFMVYLQKENIIDESGMPKERFSAEFPKEGPSILRIQQVVRGDSAAYFCASSPPGGGGEQYFGPGTRLTVT.

V is TRBV19 and J is TRBJ2-5; D not certain. There are 13 residues in the CDR3. V dropped 6 bases and J dropped 1 base, with 9 bases sitting between them. CDR1 and CDR2 from the germline V gene are LNHDA and SQIVND (reference sequence). The chain's CDR3 is CASSASTQETQYF. The CDR3 nucleotides read TGTGCCAGTAGCGCCAGTACCCAAGAGACCCAGTACTTC.

This clone was seen just once. The chain is built from TRBV7-9 and TRBJ1-5; D possibly corresponds to TRBD1 (6 bases). Looked up from germline, CDR1 is SEHNR and CDR2 is FQNEAQ (reference sequence). V lost 1 base and J lost 2, with 9 bases in between. This CDR3 has 15 amino acids. In DNA, the CDR3 is TGTGCCAGCAGCTTAGGGAGACAGGGCAATCAGCCCCAGCATTTT. Translated, it gives CASSLGRQGNQPQHF. The full variable domain, rest sourced from reference TRBV7-9 and TRBJ1-5, is DTGVSQNPRHKITKRGQNVTFRCDPISEHNRLYWYRQTLGQGPEFLTYFQNEAQLEKSRLLSDRFSAERPKGSFSTLEIQRTEQGDSAMYLCASSLGRQGNQPQHFGDGTRLSIL.

This clone was seen only a few times. This rearrangement joins TRBV6-5 to TRBJ2-6, with D maybe TRBD1 (6 bases). This CDR3 has 14 residues. Trimming pared 5 bases from V and 1 base from J, leaving 6 bases between. The germline V gene has CDR1 MNHEY and CDR2 SVGAGI. The CDR3 loop is CASSTGSGANVLTF. CDR3 nucleotides: TGTGCCAGCAGTACAGGGTCTGGGGCCAACGTCCTGACTTTC.

This clone was seen more than once but under ten times. This chain joins TRBV7-8 and TRBJ2-7; 12 positions agree with TRBD2. Germline V lookup: CDR1 SGHVS, CDR2 FQNEAQ. V dropped 5 bases and J dropped 3; count of bases not matched to a gene: 11. The CDR3 contains 17 residues. The CDR3 here is CASSPSPGLAGLYEQYF. The CDR3 nucleotides are TGTGCCAGCAGCCCAAGCCCCGGACTAGCGGGGCTCTACGAGCAGTACTTC.

This chain uses TRBV10-1 with TRBJ2-1, with 12 bases aligning to TRBD2. V dropped 4 bases and J dropped 13; count of bases not matched to a gene: 5. This CDR3 spans 13 amino acids. Per germline, CDR1 WNHNN and CDR2 SYGVQD (reference sequence). Written as DNA, the CDR3 is TGCGCCAGCAGTGGGGGGACTAGCGGGCGACAGTTCTTC. It yields the protein CASSGGTSGRQFF.